Listed below are T cell receptor beta chains from one sample, sequenced in a study of blood T cell repertoires in COVID-19. Sequencing used immunoSEQ multiplex PCR; TCRdb keeps in-frame clones, though not all of them. The sample has some 97,000 clones, around four fifths seen once. The sample consisted of peripheral blood. The receptors come from a man aged 45 to 65 with active or convalescent COVID-19. The CDR3 runs from the conserved cysteine through the conserved F or W. D genes are given only for firm matches. Rows give clone size only sometimes, using once, few, many, or a class for an expanded clone.

TRBJ2-7 | NA | TRBV7-9 | few | TGTGCCAGCAGCTTATTCGACAGTTCCTACGAGCAGTACTTC | CASSLFDSSYEQYF
TRBJ2-1 | TRBD2 | TRBV5-1 | few | TGCGCCAGCAGCTCCGGACTAGCGGGAGGGATTAACGTGGATGAGCAGTTCTTC | CASSSGLAGGINVDEQFF
TRBJ1-5 | NA | TRBV2 | NA | TGTGCCAGCAGGGGTTTGACTAGGCCTAATCAGCCCCAGCATTTT | CASRGLTRPNQPQHF
TRBJ2-7 | NA | TRBV18 | NA | TGTGCCAGCTCTCGTTTACCAGGATTCTCCTACGAGCAGTACTTC | CASSRLPGFSYEQYF
TRBJ2-1 | NA | TRBV12-5 | NA | TGTGCTAGTGGTTTGAACCCCAGGGTTAATGAGCAGTTCTTC | CASGLNPRVNEQFF
TRBJ2-7 | NA | TRBV19 | NA | TGTGCCAGTAGTACCTTAGTTTTCCCCTACGAGCAGTACTTC | CASSTLVFPYEQYF
TRBJ2-7 | NA | TRBV27 | NA | TGTGCCAGCAGTTTCCAGGGCTCCTACGAGCAGTACTTC | CASSFQGSYEQYF
TRBJ1-5 | TRBD1 | TRBV5-8 | few | TGTGCCAGCAGCCCCGGTGACGGGACAGTCAATCAGCCCCAGCATTTT | CASSPGDGTVNQPQHF
TRBJ2-6 | NA | TRBV3-1/TRBV3-2 | NA | TGTGCCAGCAGTGAGCAGGGTCTTGGGGCCAACGTCCTGACTTTC | CASSEQGLGANVLTF
TRBJ2-1 | NA | TRBV21-1 | NA | TGTGCCAGCAGCAAAGGACTGCAAAACCCATCCTACAATGAGCAGTTCTTC | CASSKGLQNPSYNEQFF
TRBJ2-1 | NA | TRBV9 | NA | TGTGCCAGCAGCACTCCGAGGGTGGGGGCTAGCTACAATGAGCAGTTCTTC | CASSTPRVGASYNEQFF
TRBJ2-1 | TRBD1 | TRBV6-6 | once | TGTGCCAGCAGGGACAGGGTTAATGAGCAGTTCTTC | CASRDRVNEQFF
TRBJ2-7 | NA | TRBV21-1 | NA | TGTGCCAGGGAGGTTTCGGACAGAAGACTTTCAGAGCAGTACTTC | CAREVSDRRLSEQYF
TRBJ1-4 | NA | TRBV2 | NA | TGTGCCAGCAGGCCGGGAGGGATGTCCCTTATTGCAACTAATGAAAAACTGTTTTTT | CASRPGGMSLIATNEKLFF
TRBJ2-7 | TRBD1 | TRBV19 | NA | TGTGCCAGTAGCTCGAACGGCCGGGACAGGGGGGTCTACGAGCAGTACTTC | CASSSNGRDRGVYEQYF